Below, 7 T cell receptor beta chains from the same sample are listed, as sequenced in a study of shared clonotypes between healthy human individuals. Some clones are missing from TCRdb's copy, which holds only in-frame ones; the method was immunoSEQ multiplex PCR. The table records over 850,000 clones, about four fifths of them present only once. The sequenced sample consisted of memory CD4+ T cells from PBMCs. Subset given: CD45RA-negative fraction. Every receptor here comes from a man aged 18 to 30 in good health. Some clones in this sample may be carry-over from other donors' samples.

A note on this clone: Other nucleotide sequences from this sample produce the same CDR3. The chain carries TRBV7-2 and TRBJ2-3, with 10 bases lining up with TRBD1. From germline, CDR1 is SGHTA and CDR2 FQGNSA. V dropped 6 bases and J dropped 2; count of bases not matched to a gene: 5. The CDR3 runs 15 residues. The CDR3 DNA reads TGTGCCAGCAGTTTGACAGGGGGCCCCACAGATACGCAGTATTTT. It codes for CASSLTGGPTDTQYF.

The sample holds a few counts of this clone. The chain has TRBV4-2 and TRBJ2-1, with 8 bases fitting TRBD2. With V trimmed by 4 bases and J by 6 bases, 8 bases remained unmatched. Looked up from germline, CDR1 is LGHNA and CDR2 is YNFKEQ. This CDR3 is 15 amino acids long. CDR3 DNA sequence: TGTGCCAGCAGCCTCGGCGGGGGGTCGGGCAATGAGCAGTTCTTC. Translation gives CASSLGGGSGNEQFF.

CDR3 in DNA: TGTGCCAGCAGCCAAGTCGGGGAGGCCGTCTACGAGCAGTACTTC. Its protein product is CASSQVGEAVYEQYF. This chain uses TRBV4-2 with TRBJ2-7, with D tentatively TRBD2 (6 bases). The ends were cut back, 1 base at V and 3 bases at J, with 13 bases in the middle. Germline V gene lookup returns CDR1 LGHNA and CDR2 YNFKEQ. The CDR3 contains 15 residues.

The chain couples TRBV7-8 to TRBJ1-6; D remains unclear. The V and J ends lost 6 bases and 5 bases respectively, with 20 bases between them. The CDR3 sequence is 17 residues long. Germline V gene lookup returns CDR1 SGHVS and CDR2 FQNEAQ. This CDR3 reads CASRPTHQPLHNSPLHF. For the CDR3, the DNA is TGTGCCAGCAGACCCACTCACCAGCCACTACATAATTCACCCCTCCACTTT.

The J gene is TRBJ2-2, the V gene TRBV25-1, with 8 bases fitting TRBD1. The CDR3 length is 15 residues. The J segment lost 7 bases and the V segment lost 0 bases, leaving 4 bases of the junction unmatched. From germline, CDR1 is MGHDK and CDR2 SYGVNS. The CDR3 loop reads CASSEYNRGNGELFF. Here the CDR3 DNA reads TGTGCCAGCAGTGAATACAACAGGGGGAACGGGGAGCTGTTTTTT.

This sequence joins TRBV28 and TRBJ1-1; 7 bases are a match to TRBD1. Germline V gene sequence: CDR1 MDHEN, CDR2 SYDVKM. V lost 1 base to trimming and J lost 3 bases; unmatched junction nucleotides: 2. CDR3 size: 14 residues. The CDR3 DNA follows: TGTGCCAGCAGTTTATCACAGGGGCACACTGAAGCTTTCTTT. It encodes CASSLSQGHTEAFF.

The CDR3, as DNA: TGTGCCAGCAGCGTAGGCATCTCTAGCGGGAGTACAGATACGCAGTATTTT. It specifies CASSVGISSGSTDTQYF. The chain couples TRBV9 to TRBJ2-3; 10 bases line up with TRBD2. The germline V gene has CDR1 SGDLS and CDR2 YYNGEE. The trim removed 0 bases at V and 3 bases at J, leaving 7 bases unmatched. The CDR3 is 17 residues long.